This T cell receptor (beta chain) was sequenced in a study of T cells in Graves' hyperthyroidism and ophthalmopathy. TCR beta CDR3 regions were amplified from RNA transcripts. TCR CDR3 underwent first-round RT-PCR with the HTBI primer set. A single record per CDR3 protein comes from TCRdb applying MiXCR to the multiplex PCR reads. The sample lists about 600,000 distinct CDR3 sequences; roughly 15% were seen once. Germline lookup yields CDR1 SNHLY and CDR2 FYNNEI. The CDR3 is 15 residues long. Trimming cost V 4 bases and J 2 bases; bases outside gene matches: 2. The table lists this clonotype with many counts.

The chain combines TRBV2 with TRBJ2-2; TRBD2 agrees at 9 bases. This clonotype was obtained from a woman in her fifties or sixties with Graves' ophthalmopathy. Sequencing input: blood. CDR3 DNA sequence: TGTGCCAGCAGTGTGACTAGCGGTAACACCGGGGAGCTGTTTTTT. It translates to CASSVTSGNTGELFF.